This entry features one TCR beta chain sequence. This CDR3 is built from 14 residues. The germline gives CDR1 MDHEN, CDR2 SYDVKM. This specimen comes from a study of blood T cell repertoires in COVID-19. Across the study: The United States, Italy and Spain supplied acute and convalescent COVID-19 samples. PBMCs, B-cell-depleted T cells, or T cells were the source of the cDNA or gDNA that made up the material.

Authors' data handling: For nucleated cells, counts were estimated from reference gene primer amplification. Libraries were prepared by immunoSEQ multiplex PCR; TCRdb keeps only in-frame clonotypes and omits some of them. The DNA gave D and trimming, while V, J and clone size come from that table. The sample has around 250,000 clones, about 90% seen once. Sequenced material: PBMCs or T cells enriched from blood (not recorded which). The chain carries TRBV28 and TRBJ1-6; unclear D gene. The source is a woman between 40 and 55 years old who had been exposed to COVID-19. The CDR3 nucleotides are TGTGTTTCTAGCCCGAGCTCCTATAATTCACCCCTCCACTTT. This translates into CVSSPSSYNSPLHF. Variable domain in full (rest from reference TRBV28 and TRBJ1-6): DVKVTQSSRYLVKRTGEKVFLECVQDMDHENMFWYRQDPGLGLRLIYFSYDVKMKEKGDIPEGYSVSREKKERFSLILESASTNQTSMYLCVSSPSSYNSPLHFGNGTRLTVT.